The 17 T cell receptor beta chains below come from one sample, sequenced in a study of beta chain features in type 1 diabetes. TCRB transcripts that were expressed got sequenced, as all of the isolated RNA had been reverse transcribed. Generated by immunoSEQ multiplex PCR, the TCRdb table keeps only in-frame clones and is missing some. Of about 240,000 clones in the sample, about 30% were seen once. The specimen sequenced was central memory CD4+ T cells from blood. The receptors were gathered from a man aged 25-45 years in good health.

This CDR3 is CASSLASNTGELFF. The CDR3 nucleotides are TGTGCCAGCAGTCTAGCCTCGAACACCGGGGAGCTGTTTTTT. The V and J genes are TRBV2 and TRBJ2-2; D perhaps matches TRBD2 (5 bases). V was clipped by 5 bases and J by 0 bases, with 7 bases between them. CDR1 and CDR2 from the germline V gene are SNHLY and FYNNEI. This CDR3 spans 14 amino acids.

Only a few counts were recorded for this clone. V and J are TRBV5-1 and TRBJ1-4, with D possibly being TRBD1 (5 bases). The CDR3 covers 17 residues. Per the germline V gene, CDR1 is SGHRS and CDR2 is YFSETQ. V was shortened by 4 bases and J by 0 bases, with 16 bases between the two germline ends. CDR3 amino acids: CASSRDVPTSTNEKLFF. CDR3 sequence (DNA): TGCGCCAGCAGCCGGGACGTCCCGACCTCAACTAATGAAAAACTGTTTTTT.

The chain uses TRBV11-2 and TRBJ2-5, with 11 nucleotides matching TRBD2. The length of the CDR3 is 16 residues. Germline CDR1 and CDR2: SGHAT and FQNNGV. V dropped 6 bases and J dropped 2; count of bases not matched to a gene: 8. The CDR3 bases are TGTGCCAGCAGGACCGCGAGACTAGCGGGACAAGAGACCCAGTACTTC. Encoded protein: CASRTARLAGQETQYF.

This clone appeared a single time. V and J are TRBV4-3 and TRBJ2-4; TRBD1 aligns across 7 bases. With V trimmed by 5 bases and J by 4 bases, 8 bases remained unmatched. There are 15 residues in the CDR3. The V gene's germline CDR1 is LGHNA and CDR2 YSLEER. The CDR3: CASSLTGTAKNIQYF. CDR3 in DNA: TGCGCCAGCAGCTTAACCGGGACAGCGAAAAACATTCAGTACTTC.

The chain has TRBV23-1 and TRBJ2-1, with 8 bases identical to TRBD2. TRBV23-1 is an open reading frame whose function is uncertain. The CDR3 extends over 17 amino acids. After removal of 2 bases from V and 7 bases from J, the junction contained 13 bases not matched to a gene. Here the CDR3 DNA reads TGCGCCAGCAGTCAAGTTTATCGGGAGGGCCGGTGGAATGAGCAGTTCTTC. It specifies CASSQVYREGRWNEQFF.

This clone was recorded a few times. The rearrangement joins TRBV29-1 to TRBJ2-7, with D unresolved. The germline CDR1 and CDR2 sequences are SQVTM and ANQGSEA. This CDR3 has 12 residues. The ends were cut back, 6 bases at V and 2 bases at J, with 11 bases in the middle. CDR3 protein: CSVELGTYEQYF. The CDR3 DNA reads TGCAGCGTAGAGCTAGGCACCTACGAGCAGTACTTC.

This clone was counted a few times. The chain joins TRBV29-1 to TRBJ2-1, with TRBD2 identical over 10 bases. The V gene's germline CDR1 is SQVTM and CDR2 ANQGSEA. The CDR3 consists of 13 residues. V lost 4 bases and J lost 9; bases outside the gene matches: 6. The CDR3: CSVVGLAVTEQFF. CDR3 coding DNA: TGCAGCGTTGTAGGACTAGCGGTTACTGAGCAGTTCTTC.

V gene TRBV7-9 combines with J gene TRBJ1-6, with a tentative D call TRBD1 (6 bases). The CDR3 consists of 15 residues. CDR1 is SEHNR, CDR2 FQNEAQ, per germline (reference sequence). The V end lost 8 bases, the J end lost 5 bases, and 16 bases lay between the germline ends. In DNA, the CDR3 is TGTGCCAGCGGAACCGGGACACTTAATAATTCACCCCTCCACTTT. It specifies CASGTGTLNNSPLHF.

On this clone itself: Distinct nucleotide sequences in the sample also encode this CDR3. The gene calls are TRBV9 and TRBJ2-5, with D tentatively TRBD2 (5 bases). The V gene's germline CDR1 is SGDLS and CDR2 YYNGEE. The germline V and J ends were trimmed by 0 bases and 1 base, with 10 bases remaining between them. CDR3 length: 15 residues. The DNA of the CDR3 is TGTGCCAGCAGCGTAGGTTCGAGCGGCCAAGAGACCCAGTACTTC. Translated: CASSVGSSGQETQYF.

This rearrangement joins TRBV1 to TRBJ2-2; the listed D gene, TRBD1, was not tested against the DNA. TRBV1 is a recognized pseudogene. The CDR3 is made up of 13 amino acids. CDR3 nucleotides: TGCACCAGCAGTCTCCCTGCCCAGGGGGAGCTGTTTTTT. It encodes CTSSLPAQGELFF.

This clone was observed a few times. The V call is TRBV2, the J call TRBJ2-4, with no clear D. The CDR3 consists of 14 residues. V was shortened by 2 bases and J by 2 bases, with 7 bases between the two germline ends. The V gene's germline CDR1 is SNHLY and CDR2 FYNNEI. Here the CDR3 DNA reads TGTGCCAGCAGTGAATTATTAACCAAAAACATTCAGTACTTC. Protein product: CASSELLTKNIQYF.

This clone has just one count. This chain links TRBV6-6 with TRBJ2-1; 13 bases line up with TRBD2. Germline V CDR1 and CDR2: MNHNY, SVGAGI (reference sequence). This CDR3 comprises 15 residues. J lost 7 bases, V lost 6 bases, and 6 bases had no gene match. The CDR3 DNA follows: TGTGCCAGCAGCTCGCCGGGACTAGCGGGAAATGAGCAGTTCTTC. Its protein product is CASSSPGLAGNEQFF.

This chain joins TRBV19 and TRBJ2-1, with TRBD2 identical over 12 bases. Germline CDR1 LNHDA, CDR2 SQIVND (reference sequence). The CDR3 totals 17 residues. V shed 5 bases, J shed 7 bases, and the junction held 12 bases outside the gene matches. The CDR3 DNA reads as TGTGCCAGTAGTCCCCGCACTAGCGGGAGGTCTGGTAATGAGCAGTTCTTC. This codes for CASSPRTSGRSGNEQFF.

The chain combines TRBV7-2 with TRBJ2-1; TRBD2 matches at 10 bases. V trimming: 6 bases; J trimming: 8 bases; junction bases outside the gene matches: 7. CDR1 is SGHTA, CDR2 FQGNSA, per germline. There are 14 residues in the CDR3. The CDR3 DNA sequence: TGTGCCAGCAGTTACCTAGCGGGAGCATATGAGCAGTTCTTC. Translated, it gives CASSYLAGAYEQFF. The full variable domain, completed using reference TRBV7-2 and TRBJ2-1, is GAGVSQSPSNKVTEKGKDVELRCDPISGHTALYWYRQSLGQGLEFLIYFQGNSAPDKSGLPSDRFSAERTGGSVSTLTIQRTQQEDSAVYLCASSYLAGAYEQFFGPGTRLTVL.

The chain couples TRBV7-2 to TRBJ1-1, with D tentatively TRBD1 (6 bases). From germline, CDR1 is SGHTA and CDR2 FQGNSA. This CDR3 spans 15 amino acids. Trimming shortened V by 5 bases and J by 1 base, and 14 bases separated the two germline ends. The CDR3 is CASSPTRGGNTEAFF. The DNA for the CDR3 is TGTGCCAGCAGCCCAACTCGAGGGGGGAACACTGAAGCTTTCTTT.

The sample holds a few counts of this clone. V is TRBV4-2 and J is TRBJ1-4, with D possibly matching TRBD1 (5 bases). Germline-derived CDR1 and CDR2 are LGHNA and YNFKEQ. The CDR3 is 15 amino acids. Trimming left V 7 bases short and J 6 bases short, with 18 bases between. The CDR3 sequence is CASNVDGAEDEKLFF. The CDR3 DNA is TGTGCCAGCAACGTAGACGGGGCAGAGGATGAAAAACTGTTTTTT.

The chain has TRBV29-1 and TRBJ2-7; weak D call: TRBD1 (6 bases). CDR3 size: 11 residues. Trimming shortened V by 7 bases and J by 6 bases, and 13 bases separated the two germline ends. Per the germline V gene, CDR1 is SQVTM and CDR2 is ANQGSEA. The CDR3 loop is CSGHRAGEQYF. Written as DNA, the CDR3 is TGCAGCGGGCACAGGGCTGGCGAGCAGTACTTC.